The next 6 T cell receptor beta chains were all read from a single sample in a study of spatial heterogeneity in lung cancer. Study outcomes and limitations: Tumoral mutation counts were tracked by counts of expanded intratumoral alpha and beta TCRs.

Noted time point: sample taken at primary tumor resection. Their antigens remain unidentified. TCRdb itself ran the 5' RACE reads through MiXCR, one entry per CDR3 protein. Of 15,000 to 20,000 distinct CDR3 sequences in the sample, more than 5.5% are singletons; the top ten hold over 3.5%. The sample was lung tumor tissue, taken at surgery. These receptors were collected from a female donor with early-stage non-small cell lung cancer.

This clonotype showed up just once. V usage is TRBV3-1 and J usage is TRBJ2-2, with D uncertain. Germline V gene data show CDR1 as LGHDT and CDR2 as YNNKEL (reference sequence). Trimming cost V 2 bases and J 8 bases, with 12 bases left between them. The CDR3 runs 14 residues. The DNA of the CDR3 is TGTGCCAGCAGCCAAACCAGTCCGGTTGGGGAGCTGTTTTTT. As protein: CASSQTSPVGELFF.

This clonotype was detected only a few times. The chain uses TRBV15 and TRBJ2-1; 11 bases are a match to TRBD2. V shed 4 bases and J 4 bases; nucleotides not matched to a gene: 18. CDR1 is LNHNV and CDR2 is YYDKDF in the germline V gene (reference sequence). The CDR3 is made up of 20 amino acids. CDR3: CATSKQPTGFTSGRYNEQFF. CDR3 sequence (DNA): TGTGCCACCAGCAAACAACCGACAGGGTTTACTAGCGGGAGATACAATGAGCAGTTCTTC.

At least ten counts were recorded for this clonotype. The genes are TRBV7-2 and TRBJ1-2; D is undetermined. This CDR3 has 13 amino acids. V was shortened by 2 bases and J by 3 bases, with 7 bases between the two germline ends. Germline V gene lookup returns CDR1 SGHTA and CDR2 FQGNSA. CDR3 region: CASSLRGYYGYTF. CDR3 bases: TGTGCCAGCAGCTTACGGGGATACTATGGCTACACCTTC. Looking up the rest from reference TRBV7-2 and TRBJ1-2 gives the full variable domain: GAGVSQSPSNKVTEKGKDVELRCDPISGHTALYWYRQSLGQGLEFLIYFQGNSAPDKSGLPSDRFSAERTGGSVSTLTIQRTQQEDSAVYLCASSLRGYYGYTFGSGTRLTVV.

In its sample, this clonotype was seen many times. CDR3 sequence (DNA): TGTGCCAGCAGCAGGACTAGCGGAAATCTAGCCAAAAACATTCAGTACTTC. Amino acids: CASSRTSGNLAKNIQYF. The V call is TRBV5-4, the J call TRBJ2-4, with 10 bases matching TRBD2. Per the germline V gene, CDR1 is SGHNT and CDR2 is YYREEE (reference sequence). V lost 4 bases, J lost 0 bases, and 7 bases stayed unmatched. The CDR3 consists of 17 residues. The full variable domain, rest sourced from reference TRBV5-4 and TRBJ2-4, is ETGVTQSPTHLIKTRGQQVTLRCSSQSGHNTVSWYQQALGQGPQFIFQYYREEENGRGNFPPRFSGLQFPNYSSELNVNALELDDSALYLCASSRTSGNLAKNIQYFGAGTRLSVL.

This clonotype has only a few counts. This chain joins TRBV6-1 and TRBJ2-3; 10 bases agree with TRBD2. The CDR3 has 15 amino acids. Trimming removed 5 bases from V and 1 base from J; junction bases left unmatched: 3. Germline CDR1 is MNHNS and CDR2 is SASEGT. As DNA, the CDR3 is TGTGCCAGCAGTACCGGACTAGCGGGCACAGATACGCAGTATTTT. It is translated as CASSTGLAGTDTQYF.

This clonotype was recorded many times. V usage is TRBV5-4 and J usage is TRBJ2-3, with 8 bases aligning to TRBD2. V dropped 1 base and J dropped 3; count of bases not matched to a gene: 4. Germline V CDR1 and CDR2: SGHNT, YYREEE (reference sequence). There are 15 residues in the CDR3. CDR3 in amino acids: CASSLRKRETDTQYF. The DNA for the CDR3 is TGTGCCAGCAGCTTGAGGAAGCGGGAGACAGATACGCAGTATTTT.